A selection of T cell receptor beta chains follows, all from one sample in a study of blood T cell repertoires in COVID-19. Libraries were prepared by immunoSEQ multiplex PCR; TCRdb keeps only in-frame clonotypes and omits some of them. This sample has about 230,000 clones; over 80% occur once, and the top ten carry approximately 2.6%. Material for sequencing was peripheral blood. These receptors all stem from a woman aged 70-85 years with active or convalescent COVID-19. Each CDR3 is given with its conserved first and last residue. Fields, in order: clone size, V gene, D gene, J gene, CDR3 DNA, CDR3 protein. D genes are given only for firm matches. Not every row has a clone size; where given, it reads once, few, many or a size class.

clone size: NA
V gene: TRBV19
D gene: NA
J gene: TRBJ2-7
CDR3 DNA: TGTGCCAGTAGTAAGCGGGCAGTCTCCCCCTACGAGCAGTACTTC
CDR3 protein: CASSKRAVSPYEQYF

clone size: NA
V gene: TRBV27
D gene: NA
J gene: TRBJ1-1
CDR3 DNA: TGTGCCAGCCGACAGCTGGGAAACACTGAAGCTTTCTTT
CDR3 protein: CASRQLGNTEAFF

clone size: NA
V gene: TRBV27
D gene: NA
J gene: TRBJ1-6
CDR3 DNA: TGTGCCAGCAGTCACCGGCCAGGAGGGGCCCTCCACTTT
CDR3 protein: CASSHRPGGALHF

clone size: NA
V gene: TRBV6-1
D gene: NA
J gene: TRBJ2-1
CDR3 DNA: TGTGCCAGCAGTGAATTCCAGGGCCGTCCGGGTGAGCAGTTCTTC
CDR3 protein: CASSEFQGRPGEQFF

clone size: NA
V gene: TRBV29-1
D gene: NA
J gene: TRBJ2-3
CDR3 DNA: TGCAGCGTTGTGGCGGGCACAGATACGCAGTATTTT
CDR3 protein: CSVVAGTDTQYF

clone size: NA
V gene: TRBV27
D gene: NA
J gene: TRBJ2-1
CDR3 DNA: TGTGCCAGCAGTCCTGTTGGACCTAGCCCGAGCAAGTTCTTC
CDR3 protein: CASSPVGPSPSKFF

clone size: NA
V gene: TRBV12-3/TRBV12-4
D gene: TRBD1
J gene: TRBJ1-2
CDR3 DNA: TGTGCCAGCAGAAAGACAGGGTCAGATGGCTACACCTTC
CDR3 protein: CASRKTGSDGYTF

clone size: NA
V gene: TRBV18
D gene: TRBD1
J gene: TRBJ2-7
CDR3 DNA: TGTGCCAGCTCACCACAACGGACAGGGGGCCACGAGCAGTACTTC
CDR3 protein: CASSPQRTGGHEQYF

clone size: NA
V gene: TRBV29-1
D gene: TRBD1
J gene: TRBJ1-3
CDR3 DNA: TGCAGCGCCGGGACAGGGTCAGCTGGAAACACCATATATTTT
CDR3 protein: CSAGTGSAGNTIYF

clone size: NA
V gene: TRBV7-2
D gene: NA
J gene: TRBJ1-2
CDR3 DNA: TGTGCCAGCAGCTTAAGTTTTGGGCAGGGCTACTATGGCTACACCTTC
CDR3 protein: CASSLSFGQGYYGYTF

clone size: NA
V gene: TRBV10-3
D gene: NA
J gene: TRBJ1-2
CDR3 DNA: TGTGCCATCAACGGCGGCTCTAACTTCCTTAACTATGGCTACACCTTC
CDR3 protein: CAINGGSNFLNYGYTF

clone size: NA
V gene: TRBV5-8
D gene: NA
J gene: TRBJ1-2
CDR3 DNA: TGTGCCAGCAGCCGGCGGGACGGCTCTAACTATGGCTACACCTTC
CDR3 protein: CASSRRDGSNYGYTF

clone size: NA
V gene: TRBV7-7
D gene: NA
J gene: TRBJ2-7
CDR3 DNA: TGTGCCAGCAGCCGAGCCTGGGGGGTCTGGGACGAGCAGTACTTC
CDR3 protein: CASSRAWGVWDEQYF

clone size: NA
V gene: TRBV11-2
D gene: NA
J gene: TRBJ1-2
CDR3 DNA: TGTGCCAGCAGCTTAGGAGGGGGGGTCTATGGCTACACCTTC
CDR3 protein: CASSLGGGVYGYTF

clone size: NA
V gene: TRBV28
D gene: TRBD2
J gene: TRBJ2-1
CDR3 DNA: TGTGCCAGCAGACCCCCGGGACTAGCGGGCAGGGGGGAGCAGTTCTTC
CDR3 protein: CASRPPGLAGRGEQFF

clone size: NA
V gene: TRBV6-2/TRBV6-3
D gene: TRBD1
J gene: TRBJ1-1
CDR3 DNA: TGTGCCAGCAGTTACTCGACAGGGGCTGTGAACACTGAAGCTTTCTTT
CDR3 protein: CASSYSTGAVNTEAFF

clone size: NA
V gene: TRBV3-1/TRBV3-2
D gene: NA
J gene: TRBJ2-2
CDR3 DNA: TGTGCCAGCAGCCAAGTGGTGGGGCTGAACACCGGGGAGCTGTTTTTT
CDR3 protein: CASSQVVGLNTGELFF

clone size: NA
V gene: TRBV5-1
D gene: TRBD1
J gene: TRBJ1-2
CDR3 DNA: TGCGCCAGCAGCCTTACCATAGGACAGGGTCAGGGCTACACCTTC
CDR3 protein: CASSLTIGQGQGYTF

clone size: NA
V gene: TRBV6-5
D gene: NA
J gene: TRBJ1-3
CDR3 DNA: TGTGCCAGCAGTTCCCCAACAGGGACTGGAAACACCATATATTTT
CDR3 protein: CASSSPTGTGNTIYF

clone size: NA
V gene: TRBV28
D gene: NA
J gene: TRBJ1-5
CDR3 DNA: TGTGCCAGCAGTCCAGTAACGGGAGATCAGCCCCAGCATTTT
CDR3 protein: CASSPVTGDQPQHF

clone size: NA
V gene: TRBV6-5
D gene: TRBD2
J gene: TRBJ2-5
CDR3 DNA: TGTGCCAGCAGTTACAATAGCGGGACGGAGACCCAGTACTTC
CDR3 protein: CASSYNSGTETQYF

clone size: NA
V gene: TRBV27
D gene: NA
J gene: TRBJ1-2
CDR3 DNA: TGTGCCAGCAGTTGGGACTGGGCCGCAGCTATCTACTATGGCTACACCTTC
CDR3 protein: CASSWDWAAAIYYGYTF

clone size: NA
V gene: TRBV9
D gene: NA
J gene: TRBJ1-2
CDR3 DNA: TGTGCCAGCAGCCCATACACCGACAGCTACTATGGCTACACCTTC
CDR3 protein: CASSPYTDSYYGYTF

clone size: once
V gene: TRBV7-2
D gene: NA
J gene: TRBJ2-5
CDR3 DNA: TGTGCCAGCAGCTTGGGGGGACTTCCGGAGGAGACCCAGTACTTC
CDR3 protein: CASSLGGLPEETQYF

clone size: NA
V gene: TRBV28
D gene: TRBD1
J gene: TRBJ2-1
CDR3 DNA: TGTGCCAGCAGTTCTGGACAGGGAATCTACAATGAGCAGTTCTTC
CDR3 protein: CASSSGQGIYNEQFF

clone size: NA
V gene: TRBV5-1
D gene: TRBD2
J gene: TRBJ2-3
CDR3 DNA: TGCGCCAGCAGAACCGGGACTAGCGGGGGGGCAGATACGCAGTATTTT
CDR3 protein: CASRTGTSGGADTQYF

clone size: NA
V gene: TRBV7-9
D gene: TRBD1
J gene: TRBJ1-2
CDR3 DNA: TGTGCCAGCAGCGTGGACAGGGGGCGAGGCTACACCTTC
CDR3 protein: CASSVDRGRGYTF

clone size: NA
V gene: TRBV19
D gene: NA
J gene: TRBJ2-3
CDR3 DNA: TGTGCCAGTAGCCTCGGAGGGGATACGCAGTATTTT
CDR3 protein: CASSLGGDTQYF

clone size: NA
V gene: TRBV19
D gene: TRBD1
J gene: TRBJ1-2
CDR3 DNA: TGTGCCAGTAGTATCAGGGGGCTGTATGGCTACACCTTC
CDR3 protein: CASSIRGLYGYTF

clone size: NA
V gene: TRBV6-5
D gene: TRBD1
J gene: TRBJ1-4
CDR3 DNA: TGTGCCAGCATCCAGACAGGGAGAGGTGAAAAACTGTTTTTT
CDR3 protein: CASIQTGRGEKLFF

clone size: NA
V gene: TRBV5-1
D gene: TRBD1
J gene: TRBJ1-2
CDR3 DNA: TGCGCCAGCAGCTCGCGACAGGGGCCTACGCGCTCCTATGGCTACGCCTTC
CDR3 protein: CASSSRQGPTRSYGYAF

clone size: NA
V gene: TRBV9
D gene: NA
J gene: TRBJ1-1
CDR3 DNA: TGTGCCAGCAGCGCCTCCGCAGCGGGCCGCGGAACCAAGAACACTGAAGCTTTCTTT
CDR3 protein: CASSASAAGRGTKNTEAFF

clone size: NA
V gene: TRBV7-2
D gene: NA
J gene: TRBJ1-1
CDR3 DNA: TGTGCCAGCAGCTTAGGTGGGGGCGCTGAAGCTTTCTTT
CDR3 protein: CASSLGGGAEAFF

clone size: NA
V gene: TRBV5-1
D gene: NA
J gene: TRBJ1-4
CDR3 DNA: TGCGCCAGCAGCTTCGGGCAGGGATCAACTAATGAAAAACTGTTTTTT
CDR3 protein: CASSFGQGSTNEKLFF

clone size: NA
V gene: TRBV5-1
D gene: NA
J gene: TRBJ1-5
CDR3 DNA: TGCGCCAGCAGCCTCGGGGAGGCTGCGGGCAATCAGCCCCAGCATTTT
CDR3 protein: CASSLGEAAGNQPQHF

clone size: NA
V gene: TRBV11-2
D gene: NA
J gene: TRBJ2-3
CDR3 DNA: TGTGCCAGCAGGCTAGGAGGAGATACGCAGTATTTT
CDR3 protein: CASRLGGDTQYF

clone size: NA
V gene: TRBV12-3/TRBV12-4
D gene: TRBD2
J gene: TRBJ2-1
CDR3 DNA: TGTGCCAGCAGTTATAGCGGGGGGGCTGCGCAGTTCTTC
CDR3 protein: CASSYSGGAAQFF